Each of the 29 T cell receptor beta chains below was sequenced from the same sample in a study of graft-versus-host responses after intestinal transplantation. Which antigens these TCRs recognize remains unknown. Some clones are missing from TCRdb's copy, which holds only in-frame ones; the method was immunoSEQ multiplex PCR. The sample lists approximately 99,000 clones, about nine tenths occurring once. The sample here was unstimulated CD4+ T cells sorted from spleen or lymph node cells, taken before transplant. The receptors here all came from a human donor who was the organ donor for an intestinal transplant.

This sequence joins TRBV7-3 and TRBJ2-2; 16 nucleotides align to TRBD2. This CDR3 is 17 amino acids long. J was trimmed by 6 bases and V by 6 bases; bases with no gene match: 7. Looked up from germline, CDR1 is SGHTA and CDR2 is FQGTGA. The CDR3 nucleotides are TGTGCCAGCAGTCGTACCGGGACTAGCGGGGGGGCCGGGGAGCTGTTTTTT. Its protein product is CASSRTGTSGGAGELFF.

V gene TRBV9 combines with J gene TRBJ2-3; D possibly corresponds to TRBD2 (5 bases). V gave up 7 bases and J gave up 6 bases, with 18 bases separating them. Looked up from germline, CDR1 is SGDLS and CDR2 is YYNGEE. This CDR3 has 14 amino acids. In DNA, the CDR3 is TGTGCCAGCGGCCCGGGAATGAGAGGGGATACGCAGTATTTT. Translating gives CASGPGMRGDTQYF.

CDR3: CASSRLRNTEAFF. DNA for the CDR3: TGTGCCAGCAGCCGACTCAGGAACACTGAAGCTTTCTTT. The V call is TRBV16, the J call TRBJ1-1; D call uncertain. From germline, CDR1 is KGHSY and CDR2 FQNENV. The CDR3 has 13 amino acids. The germline V and J ends were trimmed by 4 bases and 1 base, with 7 bases remaining between them.

The V and J genes are TRBV5-1 and TRBJ2-2, with 9 nucleotides matching TRBD1. V lost 2 bases to trimming and J lost 5 bases; unmatched junction nucleotides: 4. The V gene's germline CDR1 is SGHRS and CDR2 YFSETQ. This CDR3 is 15 amino acids long. The CDR3 coding sequence is TGCGCCAGCAGCTTCGGGACAGGGTGGACCGGGGAGCTGTTTTTT. Protein sequence: CASSFGTGWTGELFF.

This rearrangement joins TRBV9 to TRBJ2-3; TRBD2 agrees at 12 bases. Trimming cost V 0 bases and J 5 bases; bases outside gene matches: 4. In germline, CDR1 is SGDLS, CDR2 YYNGEE. The CDR3 length is 16 residues. DNA for the CDR3: TGTGCCAGCAGCGTAGAACTAGCGGGGGGAGGAGATACGCAGTATTTT. Translated, it gives CASSVELAGGGDTQYF.

The chain employs TRBV4-3 and TRBJ2-2; 11 nucleotides align to TRBD2. Germline V gene sequence: CDR1 LGHNA, CDR2 YSLEER. J lost 0 bases, V lost 5 bases, and 2 bases had no gene match. The CDR3 consists of 16 residues. DNA of the CDR3: TGCGCCAGCAGCTCGACTAGCGGGGCGAACACCGGGGAGCTGTTTTTT. This translates into CASSSTSGANTGELFF.

This clone was detected a few times. The chain uses TRBV7-9 and TRBJ1-2; 8 bases fit TRBD1. V dropped 4 bases and J dropped 5; count of bases not matched to a gene: 9. Germline CDR1 is SEHNR and CDR2 is FQNEAQ (reference sequence). The CDR3 length is 15 residues. The DNA for the CDR3 is TGTGCCAGCAGCTCCTCCGACAGGGGACCTTATGGCTACACCTTC. This gives the protein CASSSSDRGPYGYTF. The full variable domain, in which reference TRBV7-9 and TRBJ1-2 provide the parts outside the CDR3, is DTGVSQNPRHKITKRGQNVTFRCDPISEHNRLYWYRQTLGQGPEFLTYFQNEAQLEKSRLLSDRFSAERPKGSFSTLEIQRTEQGDSAMYLCASSSSDRGPYGYTFGSGTRLTVV.

Remarks on this clone: The junction differs from germline at one of its ends, possibly a read error. The V and J genes are TRBV28 and TRBJ1-2; D is unclear. Per germline, CDR1 MDHEN and CDR2 SYDVKM. The CDR3 totals 12 residues. In DNA form, the CDR3 reads TGTGCCAGCAGTTTATCCGGCGGCGCGTACGCCTTC. It is translated as CASSLSGGAYAF.

This clone was counted a few times. This chain joins TRBV21-1 and TRBJ2-2; TRBD1 is the table's D call and was not checked against the DNA. TRBV21-1 is an annotated pseudogene. This CDR3 comprises 15 residues. The CDR3 loop is CASSVRHVVTGELFF. CDR3 DNA: TGTGCCAGCAGCGTAAGACATGTTGTCACCGGGGAGCTGTTTTTT.

The chain is built from TRBV28 and TRBJ1-4; 7 positions match TRBD1. This CDR3 contains 16 residues. Unmatched junction bases numbered 4, after V lost 3 bases and J lost 0 bases. Looked up from germline, CDR1 is MDHEN and CDR2 is SYDVKM. CDR3 sequence reads: CASSFDRVSTNEKLFF. The CDR3 DNA is TGTGCCAGCAGTTTCGACAGGGTGTCAACTAATGAAAAACTGTTTTTT. Full variable domain (remainder filled in from reference TRBV28 and TRBJ1-4): DVKVTQSSRYLVKRTGEKVFLECVQDMDHENMFWYRQDPGLGLRLIYFSYDVKMKEKGDIPEGYSVSREKKERFSLILESASTNQTSMYLCASSFDRVSTNEKLFFGSGTQLSVL.

This rearrangement joins TRBV28 to TRBJ1-1; D gene unclear. The CDR3 is made up of 14 amino acids. Trimming took off 4 bases at V and 2 bases at J, with 11 bases between the two ends. CDR1 and CDR2 from the germline V gene are MDHEN and SYDVKM. This chain's CDR3 is CASSSPEANTEAFF. The CDR3 bases are TGTGCCAGCAGTTCCCCGGAGGCTAACACTGAAGCTTTCTTT.

V gene TRBV7-2 combines with J gene TRBJ2-2; the D gene is possibly TRBD2 (7 bases). CDR3 size: 15 residues. Germline values: CDR1 SGHTA, CDR2 FQGNSA. Deletions cut 7 bases from V and 0 bases from J, with 12 bases between. CDR3 region: CASTVGGPNTGELFF. CDR3 bases: TGTGCCAGCACCGTCGGGGGGCCGAACACCGGGGAGCTGTTTTTT. The full variable domain, completed using reference TRBV7-2 and TRBJ2-2, is GAGVSQSPSNKVTEKGKDVELRCDPISGHTALYWYRQSLGQGLEFLIYFQGNSAPDKSGLPSDRFSAERTGGSVSTLTIQRTQQEDSAVYLCASTVGGPNTGELFFGEGSRLTVL.

The chain is built from TRBV6-5 and TRBJ1-1; D uncertain. Germline V CDR1 and CDR2: MNHEY, SVGAGI. Trimming took off 2 bases at V and 1 base at J, with 11 bases between the two ends. CDR3 size: 15 residues. The CDR3 coding sequence is TGTGCCAGCAGTTACGTTCCAGGATCGAACACTGAAGCTTTCTTT. Its translation: CASSYVPGSNTEAFF.

The J gene is TRBJ2-1, the V gene TRBV4-3, with D maybe TRBD1 (7 bases). V gave up 0 bases and J gave up 0 bases, with 15 bases separating them. Germline values: CDR1 LGHNA, CDR2 YSLEER. The length of the CDR3 is 18 residues. DNA for the CDR3: TGCGCCAGCAGCCAAGAATGGAGGGGGCTAAGCTCCTACAATGAGCAGTTCTTC. It is translated as CASSQEWRGLSSYNEQFF.

V usage is TRBV7-3 and J usage is TRBJ2-2; 10 bases map to TRBD2. Germline V lookup: CDR1 SGHTA, CDR2 FQGTGA. This CDR3 contains 18 residues. Trimming removed 5 bases from V and 5 bases from J; junction bases left unmatched: 14. In DNA form, the CDR3 reads TGTGCCAGCAGCCTAAAAGCGGGGGGGCCCTATGGAACCGGGGAGCTGTTTTTT. Encoded protein: CASSLKAGGPYGTGELFF.

The chain recombines TRBV7-3 with TRBJ2-1; 12 bases are a match to TRBD2. CDR1 is SGHTA, CDR2 FQGTGA, per germline. V shed 2 bases and J 10 bases; nucleotides not matched to a gene: 9. The CDR3 totals 16 residues. Written as DNA, the CDR3 is TGTGCCAGCAGCTTAGTCTTGACTAGCGGGGGTGGGGAGCAGTTCTTC. Encoded protein: CASSLVLTSGGGEQFF.

As regards this clone: One end of the junction does not line up with germline, which may come from a read error. The chain carries TRBV20-1 and TRBJ2-7; 7 bases align to TRBD1. CDR1 DFQATT and CDR2 SNEGSKA come from the germline V gene (reference sequence). There are 11 residues in the CDR3. CDR3 DNA sequence: TGCAGTGCTAGAGTGGGGACAGCACCCCATTTC. This sequence encodes CSARVGTAPHF.

The chain is built from TRBV5-5 and TRBJ1-5; TRBD1 matches at 7 bases. CDR3 length equals 16 residues. The V gene end was trimmed by 4 bases and the J gene end by 8 bases; junction bases not matched to a gene: 15. The germline CDR1 and CDR2 sequences are SGHKS and YYEKEE (reference sequence). CDR3 nucleotide sequence: TGTGCCAGCAGCCCTAAATCGACAGGGCCGGCGGAGCCCCAGCATTTT. It yields the protein CASSPKSTGPAEPQHF.

The chain uses TRBV5-6 and TRBJ1-2, with a possible D match to TRBD1 (5 bases). Germline V gene data show CDR1 as SGHDT and CDR2 as YYEEEE. This CDR3 comprises 14 residues. V gave up 2 bases and J gave up 3 bases, with 11 bases separating them. CDR3 residues: CASSFGGEDYGYTF. In nucleotides, the CDR3 is TGTGCCAGCAGCTTTGGGGGGGAAGACTATGGCTACACCTTC. Looking up the rest from reference TRBV5-6 and TRBJ1-2 gives the full variable domain: DAGVTQSPTHLIKTRGQQVTLRCSPKSGHDTVSWYQQALGQGPQFIFQYYEEEERQRGNFPDRFSGHQFPNYSSELNVNALLLGDSALYLCASSFGGEDYGYTFGSGTRLTVV.

The chain has TRBV7-3 and TRBJ2-5; 9 nucleotides line up with TRBD2. The ends lost 1 base at V and 5 bases at J; junction bases unmatched: 11. The germline gives CDR1 SGHTA, CDR2 FQGTGA. The CDR3 length is 17 residues. CDR3 in DNA: TGTGCCAGCAGCTTAATGCCGGCGGGGGGGCCCGGGGAGACCCAGTACTTC. Translation gives CASSLMPAGGPGETQYF.

The J gene is TRBJ1-4, the V gene TRBV2, with TRBD1 matching 9 bases. Trimming removed 4 bases from V and 8 bases from J; junction bases left unmatched: 8. The CDR3 is 15 amino acids. The germline V gene has CDR1 SNHLY and CDR2 FYNNEI. The chain's CDR3 is CASSGPGQGGEKLFF. The CDR3 coding sequence is TGTGCCAGCAGTGGCCCGGGACAGGGCGGCGAAAAACTGTTTTTT.

This chain connects TRBV9 to TRBJ1-6; the D is unclear. Trimming shortened V by 2 bases and J by 3 bases, and 9 bases separated the two germline ends. Germline values: CDR1 SGDLS, CDR2 YYNGEE. The CDR3 is 15 amino acids. CDR3 sequence (DNA): TGTGCCAGCAGCGTGACAAGATTCTATAATTCACCCCTCCACTTT. It translates to CASSVTRFYNSPLHF.

V gene TRBV9 combines with J gene TRBJ1-3, with 8 bases matching TRBD1. The CDR3 runs 17 residues. J gave up 0 bases and V 0 bases, and 5 bases lay outside the gene matches. From germline, CDR1 is SGDLS and CDR2 YYNGEE. The CDR3 protein is CASSVGGTGGSGNTIYF. The CDR3 region has the DNA TGTGCCAGCAGCGTAGGAGGGACAGGCGGCTCTGGAAACACCATATATTTT. Filled out from reference TRBV9 and TRBJ1-3, the complete variable domain reads DSGVTQTPKHLITATGQRVTLRCSPRSGDLSVYWYQQSLDQGLQFLIQYYNGEERAKGNILERFSAQQFPDLHSELNLSSLELGDSALYFCASSVGGTGGSGNTIYFGEGSWLTVV.

The rearrangement uses TRBV4-2 and TRBJ1-1; the match to TRBD1 covers 10 bases. The V gene end was trimmed by 1 base and the J gene end by 5 bases; junction bases not matched to a gene: 4. The CDR3 contains 15 residues. Germline lookup yields CDR1 LGHNA and CDR2 YNFKEQ. CDR3 in amino acids: CASSQVDRGLTEAFF. CDR3 nucleotides: TGTGCCAGCAGCCAAGTCGACAGGGGGCTGACTGAAGCTTTCTTT.

The chain joins TRBV11-3 to TRBJ2-3; tentative D call: TRBD1 (5 bases). V shed 1 base and J shed 0 bases, with 11 bases lying between them. CDR3 length: 16 amino acids. Germline V gene sequence: CDR1 SGHNT, CDR2 YENEEA. The CDR3 spells CASSLGGSTSTDTQYF. The CDR3 nucleotides read TGTGCCAGCAGCTTAGGGGGCTCCACTAGCACAGATACGCAGTATTTT.

The chain employs TRBV11-2 and TRBJ2-5, with no clear D. Trimming pared 0 bases from V and 1 base from J, leaving 12 bases between. This CDR3 is 16 amino acids long. The germline gives CDR1 SGHAT, CDR2 FQNNGV. The CDR3 spells CASSLDRVRVQETQYF. CDR3 nucleotides: TGTGCCAGCAGCTTAGATCGTGTCCGAGTCCAAGAGACCCAGTACTTC.

The chain couples TRBV4-2 to TRBJ2-1; 10 nucleotides match TRBD2. This CDR3 is 16 amino acids long. Germline assignment: CDR1 LGHNA and CDR2 YNFKEQ. Trimming removed 4 bases from V and 10 bases from J; junction bases left unmatched: 13. The DNA for the CDR3 is TGTGCCAGCAGCCGCAGCGGGGGGGCCGTCCTCCGAGAGCAGTTCTTC. Its protein is CASSRSGGAVLREQFF.

The chain carries TRBV27 and TRBJ2-1, with TRBD2 matching 10 bases. The CDR3 is 15 amino acids. The germline V gene has CDR1 MNHEY and CDR2 SMNVEV (reference sequence). Trimming at V came to 5 bases and at J to 7 bases, leaving 8 bases not matched to a gene. Written as DNA, the CDR3 is TGTGCCAGCAGTCCCCTAGCGGGAGTTTTAAATGAGCAGTTCTTC. Its translation: CASSPLAGVLNEQFF.

This clone was seen a handful of times. This chain connects TRBV7-9 to TRBJ2-3; TRBD2 matches at 9 bases. The germline V gene encodes CDR1 SEHNR and CDR2 FQNEAQ (reference sequence). V trimming: 1 base; J trimming: 4 bases; junction bases outside the gene matches: 0. The CDR3 is made up of 14 amino acids. CDR3 bases: TGTGCCAGCAGCTTAGGCGGGGGGGCAGATACGCAGTATTTT. The encoded protein is CASSLGGGADTQYF. Combining the CDR3 with reference TRBV7-9 and TRBJ2-3 gives the whole variable domain DTGVSQNPRHKITKRGQNVTFRCDPISEHNRLYWYRQTLGQGPEFLTYFQNEAQLEKSRLLSDRFSAERPKGSFSTLEIQRTEQGDSAMYLCASSLGGGADTQYFGPGTRLTVL.